This is a list of T cell receptor beta chains from one sample in a study of blood T cell repertoires in COVID-19. TCRdb's copy holds only in-frame clones and misses some; the assay was immunoSEQ multiplex PCR. This table holds 490,000 or so clones, 88% found once. Sequenced material: PBMCs or T cells enriched from blood (not recorded which). These receptors all come from a woman aged 40 to 49 who had recovered from COVID-19. The CDR3 runs from the conserved cysteine through the conserved F or W. A D gene is named only where the DNA matches it firmly. Clone size appears in some rows only: once, few, many, or a class for an expanded clone.

j_call | d_call | clone_size | v_call | cdr3_nt | cdr3_aa
TRBJ1-1 | - | once | TRBV12-3/TRBV12-4 | TGTGCCAGCAGGACATACGGAGGGACTGAAGCTTTCTTT | CASRTYGGTEAFF
TRBJ1-2 | TRBD1 | - | TRBV4-1 | TGCGCCACCGGAGTGACAGGGGTGGATGGCTACACCTTC | CATGVTGVDGYTF
TRBJ2-2 | TRBD2 | - | TRBV24-1 | TGTGCCACCAGTAGGAGCGGGAGTACCGGGGAGCTGTTTTTT | CATSRSGSTGELFF
TRBJ2-1 | TRBD2 | - | TRBV7-6 | TGTGCCAGCGCTGACGGGCGGGAGGGAGAAGGAGGCTCCTACAATGAGCAGTTCTTC | CASADGREGEGGSYNEQFF
TRBJ2-7 | - | - | TRBV7-2 | TGTGCCAGCAGCTTAGCCGGGGTGGCTGCGGAGCAGTACTTC | CASSLAGVAAEQYF
TRBJ2-6 | - | - | TRBV19 | TGTGCCAGTAGTATAGACAGGGCCAACCCTTCTGGGGCCAACGTCCTGACTTTC | CASSIDRANPSGANVLTF
TRBJ2-7 | TRBD1 | - | TRBV27 | TGTGCCAGGACAGGGAGAGGGGTCTCCTACGAGCAGTACTTC | CARTGRGVSYEQYF
TRBJ1-1 | TRBD1 | many | TRBV7-8 | TGTGCCAGCAGCCCCGTCGACAGGGGGCTTGTAGCTTTCTTT | CASSPVDRGLVAFF
TRBJ1-5 | - | - | TRBV27 | TGTGCCAGCAGTTTATCTGGGCAGAAGAATCAGCCCCAGCATTTT | CASSLSGQKNQPQHF
TRBJ1-6 | - | - | TRBV7-2 | TGTGCCAGCAGCTTAACGTCACAGGGAGGGACCTCCTATAATTCACCCCTCCACTTT | CASSLTSQGGTSYNSPLHF
TRBJ2-7 | TRBD2 | - | TRBV27 | TGTGCCAGCAGTTTGGAAGGGGGGCGGGGGGCCTACGAGCAGTACTTC | CASSLEGGRGAYEQYF
TRBJ2-7 | TRBD2 | - | TRBV5-4 | TGTGCCAGCAGCTTTCCCGGGACTAGCGGCCAAAAAGGCCCCTACGAGCAGTACTTC | CASSFPGTSGQKGPYEQYF
TRBJ1-5 | TRBD1 | once | TRBV18 | TGTGCCAGCTCACCCATGACAGGGATCGATCAGCCCCAGCATTTT | CASSPMTGIDQPQHF
TRBJ2-1 | - | - | TRBV5-1 | TGCGCCAGCGGTTTGTCCGACCGGGAACCACAGTTCTTC | CASGLSDREPQFF
TRBJ1-1 | - | - | TRBV7-5 | TGTGCGGCCGAAGGGGAAGAGGAGAACACTGAAGCTTTCTTT | CAAEGEEENTEAFF
TRBJ1-5 | - | - | TRBV28 | TGTGCCAGCAGTTTATTTAGAGGTCAGGGGAGCAATCAGCCCCAGCATTTT | CASSLFRGQGSNQPQHF
TRBJ1-5 | TRBD1 | - | TRBV6-2/TRBV6-3 | TGTGCCAGCAGTTATACAGGGGAACAGCCCCAGCATTTT | CASSYTGEQPQHF
TRBJ2-7 | TRBD2 | - | TRBV9 | TGTGCCAGCAGCGTAGACCCGGCGGGAGATGCCTACGAGCAGTACTTC | CASSVDPAGDAYEQYF
TRBJ1-2 | - | - | TRBV10-3 | TGTGCCATCAGTGAGTCGACTGGCAGTGGCTACACCTTC | CAISESTGSGYTF
TRBJ2-5 | TRBD2 | - | TRBV14 | TGTGCCAGCAGCTCAAAAAGCGGGACCCAAGAGACCCAGTACTTC | CASSSKSGTQETQYF